This TCR beta chain appears in the sequencing data of a study of beta chain features in type 1 diabetes. Study as a whole: Age, gender, cell numbers and subset yield matched between patients and controls.

This clone occurred a few times. Its antigen is currently unknown. Findings and limits, study-wide: VDJ junctions sequenced from type 1 diabetes patients showed fewer insertions and more deletions. A moderate, significant TCRB CDR3 shortening appeared in type 1 diabetes across four CD4+ subsets. When cDNA is sequenced, cells with high TCR expression could be over-represented.

Expressed TCRB transcripts were sequenced because the entire RNA isolate underwent reverse transcription. TCRdb keeps only in-frame clones here, not all; method: immunoSEQ multiplex PCR. Among around 140,000 clones listed, about 10% were seen once. Germline V gives CDR1 SQVTM, CDR2 ANQGSEA. The CDR3 extends over 10 amino acids. The ends were cut back, 7 bases at V and 4 bases at J, with 7 bases in the middle. The receptor comes from a man between 25 and 39 years old with type 1 diabetes. This chain links TRBV29-1 with TRBJ1-1, with unresolved D. The sample consisted of central memory CD4+ T cells from blood. The DNA of the CDR3 is TGCAGCGCTGTAGTCACTGAAGCTTTCTTT. Its translation is CSAVVTEAFF.